The present T cell receptor (beta chain) was sequenced within a study of cytomegalovirus exposure and HLA in healthy donors. Overall study: Earlier sequencing of some 180 million T cells yielded 100 million to 120 million unique TCR beta sequences.

The PCR employed 60 Vbeta primers together with 13 Jbeta primers. In the authors' workflow: Roughly 11 million shared chains were among approximately 80 million unique TCR beta chains counted in a later analysis. The table came from immunoSEQ multiplex PCR; TCRdb's copy has only in-frame clones and leaves some out. Clone size and V and J calls were adopted from that table, with D and trimming inferred from the DNA. The table shows under 200,000 clones, with around 83% occurring only once. The CDR3 has 16 residues. Trimming took 6 bases from V and 4 from J; bases not matched to a gene: 13. Per the germline V gene, CDR1 is MDHEN and CDR2 is SYDVKM.

The chain is built from TRBV28 and TRBJ1-1, with 8 nucleotides matching TRBD1. The sequence came from a woman under 30 in good health and CMV-seronegative. Sample: PBMCs. The CDR3 spells CASSQTQGVQGTEAFF. In DNA, the CDR3 is TGTGCCAGCAGCCAGACACAGGGGGTCCAGGGCACTGAAGCTTTCTTT.